The rows below give T cell receptor beta chains drawn from one sample of a study of cytomegalovirus exposure and HLA in healthy donors. Generated by immunoSEQ multiplex PCR, the TCRdb table keeps only in-frame clones and is missing some. Here the sample spans some 200,000 clones, around four fifths being singletons. Sequenced: PBMCs. All receptors derive from a female donor in good health and CMV-seronegative. Each CDR3 is given with its conserved first and last residue. The D gene is left open where the match is weak.

>TRBJ1-3|TRBD1|TRBV5-1
CASSQTGGGNTIYF
>TRBJ1-5|.|TRBV5-4
CASSSDTNQPQHF
>TRBJ2-7|.|TRBV9
CASSDGAGKQYF
>TRBJ1-1|.|TRBV27
CASSLWVGGPMNTEAFF
>TRBJ1-5|TRBD1|TRBV28
CASSLTGVNQPQHF
>TRBJ2-2|.|TRBV18
CASSPNRGGTGELFF
>TRBJ2-3|TRBD2|TRBV6-5
CASSSLAGDTDTQYF
>TRBJ2-3|.|TRBV12-2
CASRFPLRTSGGSDTQYF
>TRBJ1-1|TRBD1|TRBV2
CASTGTVNTEAFF
>TRBJ2-3|TRBD2|TRBV9
CASSVTSGSPDTQYF
>TRBJ2-1|TRBD2|TRBV7-7
CASSLVERGRGEQFF
>TRBJ2-1|TRBD2|TRBV9
CASTAGLAGAEWQFF
>TRBJ2-5|TRBD1|TRBV19
CASSIRATGAWETQYF
>TRBJ2-2|.|TRBV28
CASSPHRGLVGELFF
>TRBJ1-4|.|TRBV7-9
CASSLGELGNPTNEKLFF
>TRBJ2-7|.|TRBV4-1
CASSQVGGRETSSYEQYF
>TRBJ1-1|TRBD1|TRBV28
CASSLSRQGGTEAFF
>TRBJ2-7|.|TRBV28
CASSTTIPYEQYF
>TRBJ2-1|.|TRBV19
CASSIGGGVGPSNEQFF
>TRBJ2-1|.|TRBV25-1
CASSEVGVAAPSNEQFF
>TRBJ2-1|TRBD2|TRBV9
CASSHSGESSYNEQFF
>TRBJ2-7|TRBD2|TRBV2
CASSDPLSGRDGYEQYF
>TRBJ1-6|.|TRBV30
CAWSAGRASYNSPLHF
>.|.|TRBV27
CASSPPSYEQYF
>TRBJ2-1|TRBD2|TRBV6-4
CASSGGTSGSNEQFF
>TRBJ1-1|TRBD1|TRBV6-7
CASSGPETRGLRTEAFF
>TRBJ2-1|.|TRBV15
CATSRGGGSFAGDEQFF
>TRBJ2-5|.|TRBV5-1
CASSLALGLQMGETQYF
>TRBJ2-1|TRBD1|TRBV28
CASSSPGQPYNEQFF
>TRBJ1-2|TRBD1|TRBV28
CASSIPGQLYGYTF
>TRBJ1-4|.|TRBV15
CATSPAGNEKLFF
>TRBJ1-1|.|TRBV5-6
CASSSNYGGLPSEAFF
>TRBJ1-1|.|TRBV29-1
CSVESRGTTNTEAFF
>TRBJ2-1|TRBD2|TRBV28
CASSSRTSGRENEQFF
>TRBJ2-1|.|TRBV5-1
CASSSGGGATHNEQFF
>TRBJ2-7|.|TRBV7-9
CASSLAGGPTYEQYF
>TRBJ1-1|TRBD1|TRBV5-1
CASSLGWAGGSNTEAFF
>TRBJ1-4|TRBD1|TRBV5-1
CASSLGGTGTEKLFF
>TRBJ2-5|TRBD2|TRBV7-9
CASSFSSLAGSQETQYF
>TRBJ2-4|TRBD2|TRBV6-1
CASSEFGGADKNIQYF
>TRBJ1-3|.|TRBV28
CASSFGGYRTIYF
>TRBJ2-7|TRBD2|TRBV5-1
CASSKGLAGGPGSYEQYF